This T cell receptor beta chain was identified during a study of T cells in Graves' hyperthyroidism and ophthalmopathy. TCR beta CDR3 sequences were amplified from RNA transcripts. Primed by the HTBI set, a first-round RT-PCR was run on the TCR CDR3. TCRdb independently ran MiXCR on the multiplex PCR reads; one entry per CDR3 protein. Of hundreds of thousands of distinct CDR3 sequences listed, around 15% are singletons. The CDR3 runs to 15 residues. Germline V gene sequence: CDR1 MNHNS, CDR2 SASEGT. The V end lost 5 bases, the J end lost 0 bases, and 11 bases lay between the germline ends. The sequenced sample consisted of blood. The chain links TRBV6-1 to TRBJ2-4; D not certain. The TCR originated in a woman under 30 with Graves' hyperthyroidism. The CDR3 region has the DNA TGTGCCAGCAGTTCAGCCTTCCTAGCCAAAAACATTCAGTACTTC. Translating it yields CASSSAFLAKNIQYF.